This TCR beta chain was identified during a study of cytomegalovirus exposure and HLA in healthy donors. Study outcomes and limitations: Reported results showed that the classifier diagnosed cytomegalovirus status with high specificity and sensitivity.

Researchers ran the PCR with 60 Vbeta and 13 Jbeta primers. Under the authors' procedure: In a later analysis, the count reached approximately 80 million unique TCR beta chains, with 10 million to 11 million shared. Repertoires were generated with immunoSEQ multiplex PCR, while TCRdb's copy carries only in-frame clones and drops some. The V and J calls and the clone size are those of that table, but D and trimming were determined from the DNA. Seen here are roughly 200,000 clones, about 13% observed once, and the top ten hold under 10%. A few counts support this clone. Antigen specificity is unknown. CDR1 and CDR2 (germline): SGHRS, YFSETQ. With V trimmed by 0 bases and J by 2 bases, 2 bases remained unmatched. CDR3 length: 16 residues.

The sequence derives from a man aged 45-65 years in good health and CMV-seropositive. The sequenced sample was PBMCs. The chain is built from TRBV5-1 and TRBJ2-7; the match to TRBD2 covers 13 bases. This chain's CDR3 is CASSLAGLAGPYEQYF. As DNA, the CDR3 is TGCGCCAGCAGCTTGGCGGGACTAGCGGGGCCCTACGAGCAGTACTTC.